This T cell receptor (beta chain) was obtained from a study of CD8 T cells in Susac syndrome. Study at large: Patients with Susac syndrome were therapy-naive, on corticosteroids, or on intravenous immunoglobulin alone at the time that blood was drawn.

Random hexamers primed reverse transcription of about 0.5 to 1 ug RNA. The CDR3 of TCR beta was amplified by immunoSEQ multiplex PCR across 54 Vbeta and 13 Jbeta. TCRdb reanalysed the immunoSEQ multiplex PCR reads using MiXCR and keeps one entry per CDR3 protein. This sample has over 100,000 distinct CDR3 sequences, with about 93% found just once. Diagnostic criteria defined recently for definite or probable disease were met by the Susac syndrome patients. TEMRA cells were FACS-enriched, while CD8+ and CD4+ T cells were negatively isolated. CDR3 length: 12 amino acids. V lost 5 bases to trimming and J lost 5 bases, with 6 bases between them. CDR1 is LNHDA and CDR2 is SQIVND in the germline V gene (reference sequence).

The sequence was obtained from a human donor with Susac syndrome. What was sequenced was CD8+ T cells from PBMCs. The chain is built from TRBV19 and TRBJ2-2; maybe TRBD2 (5 bases). CDR3 sequence (DNA): TGTGCCAGTAGTGAGGGAACCGGGGAGCTGTTTTTT. It encodes CASSEGTGELFF.